This T cell receptor (beta chain) was obtained from a study of Ad26.COV2.S vaccination and SARS-CoV-2 variants. Study-wide context: Ad26.COV2.S given intramuscularly, once or twice 56 days apart. Study-level findings and limits: Vaccine recipients had higher spike-specific TCR breadth than placebo recipients. From the TCR breadth and depth analyses, total T cell responses may have been underestimated.

This CDR3 has 13 amino acids. The germline V gene has CDR1 MDHEN and CDR2 SYDVKM. V was trimmed by 2 bases and J by 3 bases, leaving 7 bases between them. About this clone itself: Its antigen remains unidentified.

TCRdb keeps only in-frame clones here, not all; method: immunoSEQ multiplex PCR. Of about 450,000 clones in the sample, 75% to 90% were seen once. Treatment specified: around 19 received Ad26.COV2.S at low or high dose, single or two shots; five or six received placebo; per-sample allocation not given. Collection of the samples took place on day 63 after the first injection of vaccine or placebo. Sequencing used peripheral blood, obtained in a trial of Ad26.COV2.S vaccine versus placebo. The TCR was taken from a person aged 18-65 years who received the Ad26.COV2.S COVID-19 vaccine or a placebo. The gene calls are TRBV28 and TRBJ1-1, with D possibly being TRBD1 (5 bases). CDR3 sequence (DNA): TGTGCCAGCAGTTTACGGGGGGACACTGAAGCTTTCTTT. Amino acids: CASSLRGDTEAFF.